The clone carrying this TCR beta chain was picked up many times. What it recognizes is unknown. The data originate from a study of early T cells in non-severe SARS-CoV-2 infection. About the study: The authors sequenced bulk RNA from unsorted whole blood, leaving chains unpaired. Overall study results and limits: Lookups in VDJdb leaned toward anti-spike CD8 responses and missed private and CD4 specificities.

Trimming at V came to 5 bases and at J to 4 bases, leaving 13 bases not matched to a gene. This CDR3 comprises 16 residues. Germline CDR1 reads SGHTA; CDR2 reads FQGNSA. The protocol attached unique molecular identifiers to individual cDNA molecules. TCRdb recomputed calls from the 5' RACE reads with MiXCR, one row per CDR3 protein. This sample has 95,000 to 100,000 distinct CDR3 sequences, with about 11% found just once. The V gene is TRBV7-2, the J gene TRBJ2-5; TRBD2 agrees at 7 bases. This sequence originates from an adult who was a healthcare worker with PCR-confirmed SARS-CoV-2 infection or an uninfected control (not recorded which). The sample comprised whole blood. The CDR3: CASSPQTSLKTETQYF. DNA of the CDR3: TGTGCCAGCAGCCCCCAGACTAGCTTAAAAACAGAGACCCAGTACTTC.